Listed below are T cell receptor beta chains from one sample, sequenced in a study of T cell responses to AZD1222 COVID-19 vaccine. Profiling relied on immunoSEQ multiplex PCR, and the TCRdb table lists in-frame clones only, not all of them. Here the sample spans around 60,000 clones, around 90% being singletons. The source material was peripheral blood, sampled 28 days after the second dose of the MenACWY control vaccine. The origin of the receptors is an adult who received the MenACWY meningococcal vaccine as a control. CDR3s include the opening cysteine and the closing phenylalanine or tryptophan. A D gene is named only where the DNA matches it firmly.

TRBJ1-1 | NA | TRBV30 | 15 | CAWRRDSRRPSEAFF
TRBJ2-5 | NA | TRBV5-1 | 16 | CASSLMAGFGEETQYF
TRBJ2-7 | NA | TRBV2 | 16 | CASSDLPVAGWDEQYF
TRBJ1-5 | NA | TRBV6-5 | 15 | CASGTLGGIAQPQHF
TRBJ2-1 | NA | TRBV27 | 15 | CASSFSSRVTNEQFF
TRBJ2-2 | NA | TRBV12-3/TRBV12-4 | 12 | CASSLSAGELFF
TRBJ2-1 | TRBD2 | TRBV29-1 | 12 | CSARLALNEQFF
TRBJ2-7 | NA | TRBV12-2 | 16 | CASRLVRGGLSYEQYF
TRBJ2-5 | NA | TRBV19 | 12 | CASSIDQETQYF
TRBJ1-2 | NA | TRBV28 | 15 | CASSSTIGGDYGYTF
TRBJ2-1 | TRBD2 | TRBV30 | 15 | CAWSWASGAYNEQFF
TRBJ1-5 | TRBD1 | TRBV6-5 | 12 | CASRQGDQPQHF
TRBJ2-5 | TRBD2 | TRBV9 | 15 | CASSGIAGGEETQYF
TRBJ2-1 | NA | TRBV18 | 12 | CASSLQGNEQFF
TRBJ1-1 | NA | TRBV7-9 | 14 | CASSRGQLNTEAFF
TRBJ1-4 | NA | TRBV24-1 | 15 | CATSAGSATNEKLFF
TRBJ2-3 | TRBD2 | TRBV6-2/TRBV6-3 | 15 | CASSITSGSTDTQYF
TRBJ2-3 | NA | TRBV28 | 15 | CASSSWSGGADTQYF
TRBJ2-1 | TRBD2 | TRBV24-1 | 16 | CATQGLAGAAYNEQFF
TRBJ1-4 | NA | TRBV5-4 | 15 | CASSLTTGSNEKLFF
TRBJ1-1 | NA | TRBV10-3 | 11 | CAIRETTEAFF
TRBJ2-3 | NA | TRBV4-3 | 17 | CASSQAPPGQRTDTQYF
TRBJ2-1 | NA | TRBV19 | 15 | CASSIVNYPYNEQFF
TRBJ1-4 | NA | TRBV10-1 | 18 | CAWGRVHDLVATNEKLFF
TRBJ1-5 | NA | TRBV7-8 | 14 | CASSHRKGPQPQHF
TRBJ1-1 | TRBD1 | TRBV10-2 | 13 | CASSVQGGTEAFF
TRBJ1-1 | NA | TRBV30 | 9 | CAWTTEAFF
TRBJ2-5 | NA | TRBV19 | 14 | CASRKTGSRETQYF
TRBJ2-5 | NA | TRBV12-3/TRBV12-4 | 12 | CASSESRETQYF
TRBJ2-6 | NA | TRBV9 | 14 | CASSLGAGANVLTF
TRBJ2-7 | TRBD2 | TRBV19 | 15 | CASSIGLAGFYEQYF
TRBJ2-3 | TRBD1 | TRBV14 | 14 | CASSPWTGTDTQYF
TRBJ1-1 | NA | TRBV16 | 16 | CASSQTDSTMNTEAFF
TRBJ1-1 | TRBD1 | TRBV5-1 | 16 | CASSLGDLQGDTEAFF
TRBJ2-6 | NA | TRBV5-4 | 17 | CASSLGAASSGANVLTF
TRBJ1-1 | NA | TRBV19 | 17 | CASTKKEVGRRNTEAFF
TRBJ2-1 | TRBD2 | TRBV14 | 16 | CASSQEMAGAYNEQFF
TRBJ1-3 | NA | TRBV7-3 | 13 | CASSLTGENTIYF
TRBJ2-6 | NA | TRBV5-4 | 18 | CASSPNIPPFSGANVLTF
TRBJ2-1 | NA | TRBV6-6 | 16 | CASSYSRGGAYNEQFF
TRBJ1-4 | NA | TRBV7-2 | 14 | CASSEEHGFQKLFF
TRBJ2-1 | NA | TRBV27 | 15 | CASSFGRSSYNEQFF
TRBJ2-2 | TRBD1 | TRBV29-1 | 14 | CSVPGTGRTGELFF
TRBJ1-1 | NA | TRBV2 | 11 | CASLEGGEAFF
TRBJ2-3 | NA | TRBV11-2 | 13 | CASSFGSSDTQYF
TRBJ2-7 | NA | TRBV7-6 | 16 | CASSLARFGTPYEQYF
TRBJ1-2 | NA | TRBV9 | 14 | CASSVEGRGNGYTF
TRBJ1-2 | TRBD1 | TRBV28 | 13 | CASSLDRDYGYTF
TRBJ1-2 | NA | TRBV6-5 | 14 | CASSYVAGAGGYTF
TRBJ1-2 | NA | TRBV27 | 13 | CASSSRPDYGYTF
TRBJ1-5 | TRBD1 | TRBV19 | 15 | CASSIRDRGSQPQHF
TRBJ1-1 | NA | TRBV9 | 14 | CASSVVQGNTEAFF
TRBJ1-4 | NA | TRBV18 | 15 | CASSPNRAGTEKLFF
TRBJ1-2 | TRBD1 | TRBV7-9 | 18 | CASSLSLRTGGFNYGYTF